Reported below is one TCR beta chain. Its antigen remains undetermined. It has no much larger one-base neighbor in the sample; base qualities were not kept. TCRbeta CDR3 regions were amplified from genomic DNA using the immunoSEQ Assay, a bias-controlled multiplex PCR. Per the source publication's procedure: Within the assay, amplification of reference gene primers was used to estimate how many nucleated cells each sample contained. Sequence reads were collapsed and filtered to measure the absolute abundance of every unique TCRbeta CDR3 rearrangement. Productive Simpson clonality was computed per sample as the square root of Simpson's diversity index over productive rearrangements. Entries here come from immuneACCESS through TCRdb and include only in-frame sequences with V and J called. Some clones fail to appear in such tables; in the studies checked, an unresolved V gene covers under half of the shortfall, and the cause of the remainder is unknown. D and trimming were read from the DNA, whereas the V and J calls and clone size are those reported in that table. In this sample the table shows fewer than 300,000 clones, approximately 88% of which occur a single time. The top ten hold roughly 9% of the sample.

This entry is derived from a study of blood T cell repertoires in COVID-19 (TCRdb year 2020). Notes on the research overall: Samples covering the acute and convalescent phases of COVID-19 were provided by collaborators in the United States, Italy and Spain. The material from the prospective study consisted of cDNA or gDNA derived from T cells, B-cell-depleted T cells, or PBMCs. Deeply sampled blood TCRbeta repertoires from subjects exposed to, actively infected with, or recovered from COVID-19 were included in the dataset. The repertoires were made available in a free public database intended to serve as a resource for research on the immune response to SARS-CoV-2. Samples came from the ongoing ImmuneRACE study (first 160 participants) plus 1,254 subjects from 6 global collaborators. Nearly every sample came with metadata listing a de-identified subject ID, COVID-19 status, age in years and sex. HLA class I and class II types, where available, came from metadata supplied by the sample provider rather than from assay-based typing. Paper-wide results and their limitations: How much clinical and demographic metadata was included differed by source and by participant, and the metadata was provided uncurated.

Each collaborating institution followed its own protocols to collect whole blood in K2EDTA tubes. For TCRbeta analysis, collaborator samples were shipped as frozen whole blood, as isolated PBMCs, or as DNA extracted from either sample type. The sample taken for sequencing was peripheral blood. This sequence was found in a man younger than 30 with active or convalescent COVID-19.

The nucleotides are TGCGCCAGCAGTGAGTCGAATTTCGGGGCGGCGGGAGTGAATGAGCAGTTCTTC. Its product reads: CASSESNFGAAGVNEQFF. Recombination joined TRBV10-1 with TRBJ2-1, and 7 junction bases match TRBD2. Germline trimming amounts to 0 bases on V and 7 bases on J, with 15 as the count of junction bases outside the gene matches. Reading the germline V gene (reference sequence) gives CDR1 WNHNN and CDR2 SYGVQD. The CDR3 contains 18 residues, cysteine and phenylalanine counted. Only the CDR3 region is kept as DNA, spanning 54 bases read in frame from base 1.